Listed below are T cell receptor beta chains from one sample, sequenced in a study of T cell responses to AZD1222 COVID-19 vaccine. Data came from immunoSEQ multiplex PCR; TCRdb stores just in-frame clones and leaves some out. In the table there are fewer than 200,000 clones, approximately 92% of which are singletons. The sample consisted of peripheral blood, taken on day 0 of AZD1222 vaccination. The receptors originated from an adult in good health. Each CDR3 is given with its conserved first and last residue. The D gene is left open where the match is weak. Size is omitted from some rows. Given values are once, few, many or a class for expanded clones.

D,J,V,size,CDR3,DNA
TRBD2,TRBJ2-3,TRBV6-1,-,CASSEPSGTADTQYF,TGTGCCAGCAGTGAACCTAGCGGGACGGCAGATACGCAGTATTTT
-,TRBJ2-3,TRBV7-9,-,CASSSRRTNTQYF,TGTGCCAGCAGCTCCCGACGGACAAATACGCAGTATTTT
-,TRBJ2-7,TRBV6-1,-,CASSDWTVDYEQYF,TGTGCCAGCAGTGATTGGACTGTAGACTACGAGCAGTACTTC
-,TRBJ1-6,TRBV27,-,CASSSYRLGNSPLHF,TGTGCCAGCAGTTCCTACAGGTTGGGGAATTCACCCCTCCACTTT
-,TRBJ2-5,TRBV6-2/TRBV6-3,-,CASSYYSSRGSIPEETQYF,TGTGCCAGCAGTTACTACTCGAGTCGGGGGTCGATCCCGGAGGAGACCCAGTACTTC
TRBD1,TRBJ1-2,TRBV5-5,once,CASSLLPRQGSYGYTF,TGTGCCAGCAGCTTGCTCCCCCGACAGGGATCCTATGGCTACACCTTC
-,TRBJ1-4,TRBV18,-,CASSPVAATNEKLFF,TGTGCCAGCTCACCGGTGGCGGCAACTAATGAAAAACTGTTTTTT
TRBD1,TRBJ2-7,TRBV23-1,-,CAKRDRGRGEQYF,TGCGCCAAGAGAGACAGGGGGCGCGGCGAGCAGTACTTC
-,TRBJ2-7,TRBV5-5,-,CASSHLHYEQYF,TGTGCCAGCAGCCACCTTCACTACGAGCAGTACTTC
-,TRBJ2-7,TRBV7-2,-,CASSWGLSGYEQYF,TGTGCCAGCAGCTGGGGACTGTCTGGCTACGAGCAGTACTTC
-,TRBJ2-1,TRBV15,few,CATSSRTGAVIAGVKNEQFF,TGTGCCACCAGCTCCCGGACAGGGGCAGTTATAGCGGGAGTTAAAAATGAGCAGTTCTTC
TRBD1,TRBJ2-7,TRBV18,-,CASSPNSGTGWSEQYF,TGTGCCAGCTCACCAAATTCCGGGACAGGATGGAGTGAGCAGTACTTC
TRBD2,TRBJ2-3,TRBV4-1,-,CASSQVQSGADTQYF,TGCGCCAGCAGCCAAGTTCAAAGCGGGGCAGATACGCAGTATTTT
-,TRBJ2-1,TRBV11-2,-,CASSLETRPSSYNEQFF,TGTGCCAGCAGCTTAGAGACTAGGCCAAGCTCCTACAATGAGCAGTTCTTC
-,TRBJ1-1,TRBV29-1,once,CSVRDLGRETTEAFF,TGCAGCGTGAGAGACTTGGGCAGGGAGACGACTGAAGCTTTCTTT
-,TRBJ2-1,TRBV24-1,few,CATSVSGVGEQFF,TGTGCCACCAGTGTATCAGGGGTGGGTGAGCAGTTCTTC
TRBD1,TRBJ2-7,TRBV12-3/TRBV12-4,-,CASTGQGYEQYF,TGTGCCAGCACCGGACAGGGCTACGAGCAGTACTTC
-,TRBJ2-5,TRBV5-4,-,CASNFASQETQYF,TGTGCCAGCAACTTTGCGTCCCAAGAGACCCAGTACTTC
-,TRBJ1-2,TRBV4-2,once,CASSQEGLRAGAGYTF,TGTGCCAGCAGCCAAGAAGGTTTACGGGCAGGGGCGGGCTACACCTTC
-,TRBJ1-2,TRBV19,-,CASTISGSYTF,TGTGCCAGTACCATATCGGGGAGCTACACCTTC
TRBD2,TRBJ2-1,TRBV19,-,CASSSFLRQPGLAYNEQFF,TGTGCCAGTAGTTCCTTCCTTCGACAGCCGGGACTAGCCTACAATGAGCAGTTCTTC
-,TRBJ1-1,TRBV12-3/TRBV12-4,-,CASSLATEAFF,TGTGCCAGCAGTTTGGCCACTGAAGCTTTCTTT
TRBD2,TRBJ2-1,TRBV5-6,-,CASSPGAGGPYNEQFF,TGTGCCAGCAGCCCCGGAGCGGGAGGGCCCTACAATGAGCAGTTCTTC
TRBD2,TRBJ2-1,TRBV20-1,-,CSASGLAGAPQNEQFF,TGCAGTGCTAGTGGACTAGCGGGAGCCCCACAGAATGAGCAGTTCTTC
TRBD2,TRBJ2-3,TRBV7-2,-,CASSKGLAGTDTQYF,TGTGCCAGCAGCAAGGGACTAGCGGGCACAGATACGCAGTATTTT
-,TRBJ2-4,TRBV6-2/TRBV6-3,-,CASSPRLILSSILAKNIQYF,TGTGCCAGCAGTCCACGACTTATCTTAAGCTCAATTCTAGCCAAAAACATTCAGTACTTC
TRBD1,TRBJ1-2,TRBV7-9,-,CASSPIGTGYGYTF,TGTGCCAGCAGCCCGATCGGGACAGGGTACGGCTACACCTTC
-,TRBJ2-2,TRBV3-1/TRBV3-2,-,CASSPGATGELFF,TGTGCCAGCTCCCCCGGGGCCACCGGGGAGCTGTTTTTT
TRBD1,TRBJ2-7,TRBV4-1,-,CASSREPQGAGEQYF,TGCGCCAGCAGCCGCGAACCACAGGGGGCGGGGGAGCAGTACTTC
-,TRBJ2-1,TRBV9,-,CASSGWRSSYNEQFF,TGTGCCAGCAGCGGATGGCGGAGCTCCTACAATGAGCAGTTCTTC
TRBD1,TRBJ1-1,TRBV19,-,CASSLTGVSTEAFF,TGTGCCAGTAGCCTGACAGGGGTGAGCACTGAAGCTTTCTTT
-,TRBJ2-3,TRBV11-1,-,CASSSTGLNTDTQYF,TGTGCCAGCAGCTCCACGGGACTGAACACAGATACGCAGTATTTT
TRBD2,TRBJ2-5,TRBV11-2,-,CASSPSLAGGQETQYF,TGTGCCAGCAGCCCTTCCTTAGCGGGAGGGCAAGAGACCCAGTACTTC
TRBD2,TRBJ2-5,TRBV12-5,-,CASGLVLAGSLRETQYF,TGTGCTAGTGGTTTGGTACTAGCGGGGTCCCTTCGAGAGACCCAGTACTTC
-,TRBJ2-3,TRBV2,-,CASSVGRGDTQYF,TGTGCCAGCAGTGTCGGGAGAGGGGATACGCAGTATTTT
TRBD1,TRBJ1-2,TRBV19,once,CATIVTRTGNYGYTF,TGTGCCACCATAGTAACCAGGACAGGGAACTATGGCTACACCTTC
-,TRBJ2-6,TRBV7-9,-,CASSPANVLTF,TGTGCCAGCAGCCCTGCCAACGTCCTGACTTTC
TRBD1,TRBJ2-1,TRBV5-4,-,CASSLAAGGYYNEQFF,TGTGCCAGCAGCTTGGCGGCAGGGGGCTATTACAATGAGCAGTTCTTC
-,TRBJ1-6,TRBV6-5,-,CASSGQISPLHF,TGTGCCAGCAGCGGACAGATTTCACCCCTCCACTTT
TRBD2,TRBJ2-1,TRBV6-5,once,CASSRLAGVDEQFF,TGTGCCAGCAGCAGACTAGCGGGAGTTGATGAGCAGTTCTTC
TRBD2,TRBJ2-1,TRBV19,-,CASSSPSGRSYNEQFF,TGTGCCAGTAGTTCTCCTAGCGGGAGGTCCTACAATGAGCAGTTCTTC